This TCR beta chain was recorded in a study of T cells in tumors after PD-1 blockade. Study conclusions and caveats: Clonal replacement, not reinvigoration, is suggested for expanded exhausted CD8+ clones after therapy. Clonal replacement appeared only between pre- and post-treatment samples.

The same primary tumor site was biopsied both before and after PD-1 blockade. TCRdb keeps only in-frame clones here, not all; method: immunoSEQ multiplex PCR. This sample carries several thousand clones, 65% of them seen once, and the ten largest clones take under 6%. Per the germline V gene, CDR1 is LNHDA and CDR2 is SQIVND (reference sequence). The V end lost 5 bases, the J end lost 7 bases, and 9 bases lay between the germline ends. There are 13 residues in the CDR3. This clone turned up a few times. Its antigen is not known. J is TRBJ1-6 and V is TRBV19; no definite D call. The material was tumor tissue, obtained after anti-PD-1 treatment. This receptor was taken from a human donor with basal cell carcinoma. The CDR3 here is CASSVAGNSPLHF. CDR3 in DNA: TGTGCCAGTAGTGTGGCGGGGAATTCACCCCTCCACTTT.